This TCR beta chain was retrieved from a study of blood T cell repertoires in COVID-19 (dated by TCRdb to the early 2020s). Regarding the complete study: Samples covering the acute and convalescent phases of COVID-19 were provided by collaborators in the United States, Italy and Spain. Subjects who had been exposed to COVID-19, were actively infected with it, or had recovered from it provided the deeply sampled blood TCRbeta repertoires that made up the dataset. The material from the prospective study consisted of cDNA or gDNA derived from T cells, B-cell-depleted T cells, or PBMCs. A freely available public database, intended as a resource for researchers studying the immune response to SARS-CoV-2, is where the repertoires were released. A de-identified subject ID, COVID-19 status, age in years and sex were almost always included in the sample metadata. Where available, HLA class I and class II types were taken from metadata supplied by the sample provider and were not determined by assay-based typing. The samples were drawn from the first 160 participants of the ongoing ImmuneRACE study and from 1,254 subjects provided by 6 global collaborators. Here is what the overall study found, with its caveats: The quantity of clinical and demographic metadata differed by source and by participant and was supplied without curation.

TCRbeta CDR3 regions were amplified from genomic DNA using the immunoSEQ Assay, a bias-controlled multiplex PCR. On the authors' methods: The number of nucleated cells in each sample was estimated from the amplification of reference gene primers within the assay. Sequence reads were collapsed and filtered to measure the absolute abundance of every unique TCRbeta CDR3 rearrangement. For each sample, productive Simpson clonality was calculated by taking the square root of Simpson's diversity index across productive rearrangements. TCRdb stores this immuneACCESS table with in-frame sequences only. Part of the clones is absent; in the studies checked, under half of the shortfall reflects unresolved V genes, and no reason is known for the rest. The V and J calls and the clone size are those of that table, but D and trimming were determined from the DNA. The sample data list tens of thousands of clones, and around 92% of these were observed just once. The ten largest clones add up to approximately 3.4% of the sample.

Points on this clone: Its binding antigen is unknown. Base qualities are not at hand, and no much larger clone is one base apart.

Whole blood was collected in K2EDTA tubes by collaborating institutions according to the institutions' own protocols. For TCRbeta analysis, collaborator samples were shipped as frozen whole blood, as isolated PBMCs, or as DNA extracted from either sample type. The germline V gene encodes CDR1 MDHEN and CDR2 SYDVKM. Trimmed from V: 4 bases; trimmed from J: 8 bases; junction bases lacking a gene match: 8. The CDR3 numbers 14 residues from cysteine through phenylalanine. Of the read, only the CDR3 DNA is kept; its 42 bases are in frame from base 1. Sequencing used peripheral blood. The V and J genes are TRBV28 and TRBJ2-1, with TRBD1 matching 7 junction bases. The sequence came from a woman in her seventies with active COVID-19. CDR3 sequence: CASSSGTALHEQFF. The nucleotides are TGTGCCAGCAGTTCCGGGACAGCTCTACATGAGCAGTTCTTC.